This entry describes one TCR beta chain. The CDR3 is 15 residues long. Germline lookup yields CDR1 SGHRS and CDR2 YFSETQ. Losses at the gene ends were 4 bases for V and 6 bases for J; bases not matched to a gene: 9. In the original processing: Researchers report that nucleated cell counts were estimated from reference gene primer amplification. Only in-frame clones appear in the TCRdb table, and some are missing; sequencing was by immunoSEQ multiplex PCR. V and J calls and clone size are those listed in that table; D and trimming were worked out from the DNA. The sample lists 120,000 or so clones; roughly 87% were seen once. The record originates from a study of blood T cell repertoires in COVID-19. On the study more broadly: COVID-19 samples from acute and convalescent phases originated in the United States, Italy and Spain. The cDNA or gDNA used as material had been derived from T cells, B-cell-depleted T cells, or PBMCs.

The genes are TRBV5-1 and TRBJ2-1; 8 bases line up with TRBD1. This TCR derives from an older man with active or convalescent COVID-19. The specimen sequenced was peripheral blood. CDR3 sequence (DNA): TGCGCCAGCAGCCCTCAGGGGGCATTGGGCAATGAGCAGTTCTTC. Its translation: CASSPQGALGNEQFF.